Listed below are T cell receptor beta chains from one sample, sequenced in a study of cytomegalovirus exposure and HLA in healthy donors. Assay used: immunoSEQ multiplex PCR; TCRdb lists only in-frame clones, some missing. Counted here are 150,000 or so clones, 73% occurring once; the ten biggest clones make up around 1.6%. The material sequenced was PBMCs. Receptors originate from a woman aged 18-30 years in good health and CMV-seronegative. The CDR3 runs from the conserved cysteine through the conserved F or W. The D gene is left open where the match is weak. For some rows the clone size is stated as once, few or many, or as a class when expanded; others skip it.

v_call	j_call	clone_size	cdr3_length	d_call	cdr3_aa	cdr3_nt
TRBV6-5	TRBJ1-2	NA	15	TRBD1	CASSYSGQGGMGYTF	TGTGCCAGCAGTTACTCTGGACAGGGAGGGATGGGCTACACCTTC
TRBV18	TRBJ1-2	NA	12	TRBD1	CASSPTGNGYTF	TGTGCCAGCTCACCGACAGGGAACGGCTACACCTTC
TRBV6-6	TRBJ2-7	NA	14	TRBD1	CASGSGTGFYEQYF	TGTGCCAGCGGCTCCGGGACAGGGTTCTACGAGCAGTACTTC
TRBV27	TRBJ2-3	NA	17	TRBD1	CASSPDRDSPSTDTQYF	TGTGCCAGCAGTCCAGACCGGGACAGCCCTAGCACAGATACGCAGTATTTT
TRBV5-6	TRBJ2-7	NA	14	TRBD2	CASSKGLADYEQYF	TGTGCCAGCAGCAAGGGACTAGCGGACTACGAGCAGTACTTC
TRBV6-1	TRBJ1-2	few	13	NA	CASSDNRAHGYTF	TGTGCCAGCAGTGACAACAGGGCTCATGGCTACACCTTC
TRBV27	TRBJ2-1	NA	16	TRBD2	CASSAGLATSYNEQFF	TGTGCCAGCAGTGCGGGACTAGCGACGTCCTACAATGAGCAGTTCTTC
TRBV28	TRBJ2-3	NA	11	NA	CASTVTDTQYF	TGTGCCAGCACCGTCACAGATACGCAGTATTTT
TRBV28	TRBJ2-3	NA	11	NA	CASSLSYWQYF	TGTGCCAGCAGTTTGAGTTACTGGCAGTATTTT
TRBV4-2	TRBJ2-2	once	15	NA	CASSQEGGGDGELFF	TGTGCCAGCAGCCAAGAAGGCGGGGGCGACGGGGAGCTGTTTTTT
TRBV5-1	TRBJ1-2	NA	15	NA	CASSLAVGEPYGYTF	TGCGCCAGCAGCTTGGCGGTAGGAGAGCCCTATGGCTACACCTTC
TRBV25-1	TRBJ2-2	NA	16	TRBD1	CASSDLGQGDTGELFF	TGTGCCAGCAGTGACCTGGGACAGGGCGACACCGGGGAGCTGTTTTTT
TRBV19	TRBJ1-1	NA	14	NA	CASSQDYLNTEAFF	TGTGCCAGTTCCCAGGACTATTTGAACACTGAAGCTTTCTTT
TRBV18	TRBJ1-1	NA	14	NA	CASSDHPRGTEAFF	TGTGCCAGCTCCGACCACCCCCGGGGCACTGAAGCTTTCTTT
TRBV7-8	TRBJ2-7	once	13	NA	CASSLDTPYEQYF	TGTGCCAGCAGCTTAGACACCCCCTACGAGCAGTACTTC
TRBV10-3	TRBJ2-2	few	14	TRBD1	CAIREQGATGELFF	TGTGCCATCAGGGAACAGGGGGCGACCGGGGAGCTGTTTTTT
TRBV30	TRBJ2-4	NA	17	TRBD1	CAWSLWDRGPPIDIQYF	TGTGCCTGGAGCCTCTGGGACAGGGGCCCCCCGATTGACATTCAGTACTTC
TRBV5-1	TRBJ2-1	NA	15	NA	CASSLSQGSYNEQFF	TGCGCCAGCAGCTTGAGCCAGGGCTCCTACAATGAGCAGTTCTTC
TRBV15	TRBJ1-1	once	15	NA	CATSMYPGQQNEAFF	TGTGCCACCAGCATGTACCCGGGACAACAAAATGAAGCTTTCTTT
TRBV2	TRBJ2-1	NA	16	TRBD2	CASSEGASGGNNEQFF	TGTGCCAGCAGTGAAGGGGCTAGCGGGGGCAACAATGAGCAGTTCTTC
TRBV14	TRBJ1-1	NA	14	NA	CASSQSGREQVAFF	TGTGCCAGCAGCCAAAGTGGCCGGGAACAAGTAGCTTTCTTT
TRBV19	TRBJ2-1	NA	15	NA	CASSPTGRFDNEQFF	TGTGCCAGTAGTCCGACAGGGAGGTTTGACAATGAGCAGTTCTTC
TRBV12-5	TRBJ2-3	NA	15	TRBD2	CASGFGTSGTDTQYF	TGTGCTAGTGGATTTGGGACTAGCGGTACAGATACGCAGTATTTT
TRBV9	TRBJ2-3	NA	16	NA	CASSPSGTYPTDTQYF	TGTGCCAGCAGCCCGTCCGGGACTTATCCCACAGATACGCAGTATTTT
TRBV2	TRBJ2-3	NA	14	TRBD2	CASASGGGTDTQYF	TGTGCCAGCGCTAGCGGGGGGGGTACAGATACGCAGTATTTT
TRBV5-8	TRBJ2-7	NA	15	NA	CASSPGHTLPYEQYF	TGTGCCAGCAGCCCGGGACATACCCTACCCTACGAGCAGTACTTC
TRBV15	TRBJ2-3	NA	17	NA	CATSRTLADLQTGTQYF	TGTGCCACCAGCAGGACTTTAGCGGATTTGCAAACGGGTACGCAGTATTTT
TRBV30	TRBJ1-1	NA	14	TRBD1	CAWRGQGRITEAFF	TGTGCCTGGAGGGGACAGGGGAGGATCACTGAAGCTTTCTTT
TRBV27	TRBJ2-3	NA	14	TRBD2	CASSNSGMTDTQYF	TGTGCCAGCAGTAATAGCGGGATGACAGATACGCAGTATTTT
TRBV27	TRBJ1-2	NA	14	TRBD1	CASKLGQGDYGYTF	TGTGCCAGCAAACTGGGACAGGGTGACTATGGCTACACCTTC
TRBV11-1	TRBJ2-1	NA	17	TRBD2	CASSSGGDSSGHREQFF	TGTGCCAGCAGCTCGGGGGGGGACTCCTCCGGCCACAGAGAGCAGTTCTTC
TRBV11-2	TRBJ1-1	NA	14	TRBD1	CASSFGQANTEAFF	TGTGCCAGCAGCTTCGGACAGGCGAACACTGAAGCTTTCTTT
TRBV28	TRBJ2-2	NA	15	TRBD1	CASSDGQANTGELFF	TGTGCCAGCAGCGACGGACAGGCGAACACCGGGGAGCTGTTTTTT
TRBV28	TRBJ1-1	NA	12	TRBD1	CASSSGGTEAFF	TGTGCCAGCAGTTCAGGGGGCACTGAAGCTTTCTTT
TRBV19	TRBJ1-2	NA	15	NA	CASSFSDRTNYGYTF	TGTGCCAGTAGTTTTTCGGACAGAACTAACTATGGCTACACCTTC
TRBV7-9	TRBJ2-1	few	16	TRBD2	CASNPLGTSGFNEQFF	TGTGCCAGCAACCCCCTCGGGACTAGCGGGTTCAATGAGCAGTTCTTC
TRBV28	TRBJ2-7	NA	10	NA	CAAGRNEQYF	TGTGCGGCGGGGAGGAACGAGCAGTACTTC
TRBV6-6	TRBJ1-2	NA	14	NA	CASSRTAVEYGYTF	TGTGCCAGCAGCCGGACAGCGGTGGAGTACGGCTACACCTTC
TRBV7-2	TRBJ1-2	NA	13	NA	CASSRDGQFGYTF	TGTGCCAGCAGCCGTGACGGACAGTTTGGCTACACCTTC
TRBV5-6	TRBJ1-2	NA	15	NA	CASSLGPSANYGYTF	TGTGCCAGCAGCTTGGGGCCGTCTGCTAACTATGGCTACACCTTC
TRBV5-1	TRBJ2-1	NA	11	NA	CASSLLQVQFF	TGCGCCAGCAGCTTACTCCAGGTGCAGTTCTTC
TRBV14	TRBJ1-5	NA	13	NA	CASSPQGNQPQHF	TGTGCCAGCAGCCCGCAGGGGAATCAGCCCCAGCATTTT
TRBV5-1	TRBJ1-6	NA	17	TRBD1	CASSSTGWGSYNSPLHF	TGCGCCAGCAGCTCGACAGGGTGGGGCTCCTATAATTCACCCCTCCACTTT
TRBV13	TRBJ1-1	NA	15	NA	CASSQRPAVNTEAFF	TGTGCCAGCAGTCAGCGGCCGGCGGTGAACACTGAAGCTTTCTTT
TRBV15	TRBJ2-1	few	13	NA	CATSGGAVNEQFF	TGTGCCACCAGCGGGGGGGCCGTCAATGAGCAGTTCTTC
TRBV6-6	TRBJ1-1	few	14	NA	CASTNRVMNTEAFF	TGTGCCAGCACCAACAGGGTAATGAACACTGAAGCTTTCTTT
TRBV2	TRBJ2-1	once	11	NA	CASTTGNEQFF	TGTGCCAGCACGACAGGCAATGAGCAGTTCTTC
TRBV18	TRBJ1-2	NA	13	NA	CASSPGQMDGYTF	TGTGCCAGCTCACCCGGACAGATGGATGGCTACACCTTC
TRBV6-1	TRBJ1-6	NA	15	NA	CASSENPYTESPLHF	TGTGCCAGCAGTGAAAACCCTTACACCGAATCACCCCTCCACTTT